This T cell receptor beta chain was identified in a study of blood T cell repertoires in COVID-19. V dropped 2 bases and J dropped 6; count of bases not matched to a gene: 8. The germline V gene has CDR1 MDHEN and CDR2 SYDVKM. The CDR3 is made up of 16 amino acids. Only in-frame clones appear in the TCRdb table, and some are missing; sequencing was by immunoSEQ multiplex PCR. The sample yields approximately 97,000 clones, around 87% seen once. The J gene is TRBJ1-5, the V gene TRBV28, with 9 bases matching TRBD1. The sample was peripheral blood. The sequence came from a human donor in a cohort sampled during active COVID-19. The CDR3 is CASSLGSGQGFQPQHF. Here the CDR3 DNA reads TGTGCCAGCAGTTTAGGGTCGGGACAGGGTTTTCAGCCCCAGCATTTT. Complete variable domain (other parts from reference TRBV28 and TRBJ1-5): DVKVTQSSRYLVKRTGEKVFLECVQDMDHENMFWYRQDPGLGLRLIYFSYDVKMKEKGDIPEGYSVSREKKERFSLILESASTNQTSMYLCASSLGSGQGFQPQHFGDGTRLSIL.